This T cell receptor beta chain was captured in a study of regulatory T cells in long-lasting Graves disease. Study observations and caveats: Accuracy may have been reduced by the small sample size. Persistent disease preferred TRBV28, TRBJ1-2 and TRBJ2-5.

This clonotype occurred many times. Its specificity is unknown. Time point in this sample: newly diagnosed GD, antithyroid drugs for less than 3 months. Isolated PBMC RNA provided the starting material for the TCR library. Patients with Graves' disease were diagnosed by American Thyroid Association guidelines. The V gene's germline CDR1 is DFQATT and CDR2 SNEGSKA (reference sequence). J gave up 2 bases and V 7 bases, and 6 bases lay outside the gene matches. The CDR3 is made up of 13 amino acids. CDR3 regions were amplified by Arm-PCR using iRepertoire HTBI primers to build TCR beta libraries. TCRdb fed the multiplex PCR reads into MiXCR, producing one record per CDR3 protein. The sample consists of about 400,000 distinct CDR3 sequences, around 16% of them appearing once.

This TCR was recovered from a female donor with Graves disease. Source: peripheral blood mononuclear cells (PBMCs), taken at new diagnosis, from a patient treated with antithyroid drugs. The gene calls are TRBV20-1 and TRBJ2-7; TRBD2 aligns across 9 bases. This chain's CDR3 is CSGQTSGTYEQYF. The DNA of the CDR3 is TGCAGTGGCCAGACTAGCGGCACCTACGAGCAGTACTTC.